One and the same sample provided the 14 T cell receptor beta chains below, sequenced in a study of blood T cell repertoires in COVID-19 (TCRdb year 2020). Library prep was done by the immunoSEQ multiplex PCR assay. TCRdb carries this immuneACCESS record with in-frame sequences only. Its versions omit some clonotypes, under half of them owing to an unresolved V gene in the studies checked, with the rest unexplained. The sample profile shows some 400,000 clones; roughly 91% of them were found once. The ten largest clones add up to 1.7% of the sample. Sample: PBMCs or T cells enriched from blood (not recorded which). These receptors were collected from a woman aged 25-40 years who had recovered from COVID-19.

This chain links TRBV4-2 with TRBJ1-1, with 7 bases that match TRBD1. The CDR3 sequence is 13 residues long. V was pared by 4 bases and J by 8 bases, with 7 bases of the junction left unmatched. From germline, CDR1 is LGHNA and CDR2 YNFKEQ. In DNA, the CDR3 is TGTGCCAGCAGCCCCACGACAGGGAGAGAAGCTTTCTTT. Translating it yields CASSPTTGREAFF.

The chain carries TRBV15 and TRBJ1-2, with D tentatively TRBD1 (5 bases). Germline loops: CDR1 LNHNV, CDR2 YYDKDF (reference sequence). V shed 5 bases and J shed 6 bases, with 16 bases lying between them. This CDR3 has 14 amino acids. In DNA form, the CDR3 reads TGTGCCACCAGCCGTTCAGGGAACCCGGATGGCTACACCTTC. It is translated as CATSRSGNPDGYTF. The full variable domain, its missing parts supplied by reference TRBV15 and TRBJ1-2, is DAMVIQNPRYQVTQFGKPVTLSCSQTLNHNVMYWYQQKSSQAPKLLFHYYDKDFNNEADTPDNFQSRRPNTSFCFLDIRSPGLGDTAMYLCATSRSGNPDGYTFGSGTRLTVV.

The chain recombines TRBV5-4 with TRBJ1-1, with D possibly TRBD1 on 5 matching bases. The V end lost 0 bases, the J end lost 4 bases, and 16 bases lay between the germline ends. The V gene's germline CDR1 is SGHNT and CDR2 YYREEE (reference sequence). CDR3 length equals 16 residues. DNA of the CDR3: TGTGCCAGCAGCTTGGTGCAGGGCTCTAGTGGCACTGAAGCTTTCTTT. This codes for CASSLVQGSSGTEAFF.

This chain uses TRBV6-5 with TRBJ2-7; 7 nucleotides align to TRBD2. With 4 bases clipped from V and 5 bases from J, the junction kept 11 bases outside the gene matches. This CDR3 is 15 amino acids long. Germline CDR1 reads MNHEY; CDR2 reads SVGAGI. The CDR3 DNA reads TGTGCCAGCAGTTCCCCCCGCGGGGAGGGTCACGAGCAGTACTTC. It is translated as CASSSPRGEGHEQYF.

This rearrangement joins TRBV2 to TRBJ2-5; 9 positions agree with TRBD2. J was trimmed by 7 bases and V by 0 bases; bases with no gene match: 6. CDR1 is SNHLY and CDR2 is FYNNEI in the germline V gene. This CDR3 has 15 amino acids. The CDR3 DNA reads TGTGCCAGCAGTGAAGCGCGGGGGGGCACGGGGACCCAGTACTTC. Protein sequence: CASSEARGGTGTQYF.

J is TRBJ2-2 and V is TRBV3-1 (or the pseudogene TRBV3-2); 8 bases agree with TRBD1. The CDR3 length is 17 residues. The junction had 8 bases not matched to a gene; V was cut back by 4 bases and J by 1 base. The germline V gene encodes CDR1 LGHDT and CDR2 YNNKEL (reference sequence). CDR3 sequence reads: CASSRIPGQENTGELFF. The CDR3 DNA is TGTGCCAGCAGCCGAATACCGGGACAGGAGAACACCGGGGAGCTGTTTTTT.

This sequence joins TRBV9 and TRBJ2-1, with D uncertain. The CDR3 has 15 residues. Germline V gene sequence: CDR1 SGDLS, CDR2 YYNGEE. V was cut by 0 bases and J by 6 bases, with 13 bases left in between. Here the CDR3 DNA reads TGTGCCAGCAGCGTAGCTGATTCCGCCGGCAATGAGCAGTTCTTC. It yields the protein CASSVADSAGNEQFF.

The chain is built from TRBV6-2 or TRBV6-3 and TRBJ2-2, with no clear D. V shed 3 bases and J shed 6 bases, with 14 bases lying between them. Germline CDR1 and CDR2: MNHEY and SVGEGT. The CDR3 length is 15 residues. Here the CDR3 reads CASSYSRPFPGELFF. In DNA, the CDR3 is TGTGCCAGCAGTTATTCGCGGCCGTTTCCCGGGGAGCTGTTTTTT.

This chain connects TRBV5-1 to TRBJ2-7; 9 bases agree with TRBD2. The CDR3 is made up of 16 amino acids. V shed 4 bases and J 6 bases; nucleotides not matched to a gene: 14. CDR1 and CDR2 (germline): SGHRS, YFSETQ. For the CDR3, the DNA is TGCGCCAGCAGCCATAGCGGGAGCGGGATCGGTAGCGAGCAGTACTTC. Translated: CASSHSGSGIGSEQYF.

The chain links TRBV6-2 or TRBV6-3 to TRBJ1-3, with D uncertain. V lost 5 bases to trimming and J lost 0 bases, with 8 bases between them. The CDR3 has 14 residues. Germline V gene sequence: CDR1 MNHEY, CDR2 SVGEGT. CDR3 DNA sequence: TGTGCCAGCAGTAAGCCCGGCTCTGGAAACACCATATATTTT. This sequence encodes CASSKPGSGNTIYF.

The chain joins TRBV11-2 to TRBJ2-5; 7 bases match TRBD1. The J segment lost 10 bases and the V segment lost 7 bases, leaving 12 bases of the junction unmatched. The CDR3 loop spans 13 amino acids. CDR1 is SGHAT, CDR2 FQNNGV, per germline. CDR3 in amino acids: CASTTGAQADQYF. The CDR3 region has the DNA TGTGCCAGCACCACAGGGGCCCAGGCGGACCAGTACTTC.

This rearrangement joins TRBV7-2 to TRBJ1-1; no clear D. This CDR3 contains 13 residues. Trimming stripped 4 bases from V and 3 bases from J, with 9 bases between. Looked up from germline, CDR1 is SGHTA and CDR2 is FQGNSA. CDR3 region: CASSSERYTEAFF. Here the CDR3 DNA reads TGTGCCAGCAGCTCCGAGAGATACACTGAAGCTTTCTTT.

The genes are TRBV18 and TRBJ1-3; D is unresolved. Looked up from germline, CDR1 is KGHSH and CDR2 is LQKENI. V was pared by 7 bases and J by 0 bases, with 7 bases between. This CDR3 is 13 amino acids long. CDR3 DNA: TGTGCCAGCTTACAGAGCTCTGGAAACACCATATATTTT. It encodes CASLQSSGNTIYF.

The rearrangement links TRBV7-2 to TRBJ1-2; maybe TRBD1 (5 bases). CDR1 and CDR2 from the germline V gene are SGHTA and FQGNSA. The germline V and J ends were trimmed by 2 bases and 4 bases, with 14 bases remaining between them. The CDR3 is 15 residues long. The CDR3 is CASSLTNQGSYGYTF. In DNA form, the CDR3 reads TGTGCCAGCAGCTTAACTAACCAGGGTTCCTATGGCTACACCTTC.